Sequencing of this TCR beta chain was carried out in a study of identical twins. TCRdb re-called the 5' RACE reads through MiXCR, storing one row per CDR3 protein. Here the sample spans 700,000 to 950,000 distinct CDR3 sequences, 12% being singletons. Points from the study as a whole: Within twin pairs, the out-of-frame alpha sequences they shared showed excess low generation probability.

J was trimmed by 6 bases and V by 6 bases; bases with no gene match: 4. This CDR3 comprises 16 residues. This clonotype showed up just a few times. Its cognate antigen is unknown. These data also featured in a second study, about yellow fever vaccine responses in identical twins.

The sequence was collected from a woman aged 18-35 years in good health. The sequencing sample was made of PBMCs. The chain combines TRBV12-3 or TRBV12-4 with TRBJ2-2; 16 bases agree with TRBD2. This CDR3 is CASSRGLAGGSGELFF. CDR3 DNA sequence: TGTGCCAGCAGCCGGGGACTAGCGGGGGGGTCCGGGGAGCTGTTTTTT.